The clone carrying this TCR beta chain has just a few counts. Its specificity is unknown. Generated by immunoSEQ multiplex PCR, the TCRdb table keeps only in-frame clones and is missing some. This table has about 110,000 clones, roughly 90% appearing once. The source of the sample is a study of T cell responses to AZD1222 COVID-19 vaccine. Study-wide points: Close to half of all spike-specific TCRs reportedly target regions of the variants that are unmutated.

The source was peripheral blood, collected on day 0 of AZD1222 vaccination. The source of this sequence is an adult in good health.

CDR3 coding DNA: TGCAGCGCCCCGGGACCCACGGTGGAGCAGTTCTTC. It is translated as CSAPGPTVEQFF. This chain connects TRBV29-1 to TRBJ2-1; tentatively, D is TRBD1 or TRBD2 (5 bases each). This CDR3 is built from 12 residues. The V end was cut by 7 bases, the J end by 10 bases, with 17 bases between. Germline V lookup: CDR1 SQVTM, CDR2 ANQGSEA.